The 31 T cell receptor beta chains below were found in one sample sequenced in a study of blood T cells in healthy people across ages. A J-beta primer mix and a sample-barcoded 5' primer were used in a second PCR of about 6 to 12 cycles. TCRdb ran MiXCR on the 5' RACE reads and lists one entry per CDR3 protein. The sample holds 1.5 million or so distinct CDR3 sequences, approximately 43% seen once. Specimen: blood. The receptors stem from a woman younger than 30 in good health.

This clonotype was seen more than once but under ten times. The gene calls are TRBV4-2 and TRBJ1-2; 7 bases match TRBD1. This CDR3 has 15 residues. The trim removed 6 bases at V and 2 bases at J, leaving 9 bases unmatched. Germline lookup yields CDR1 LGHNA and CDR2 YNFKEQ. The DNA of the CDR3 is TGTGCCAGCAGGGAACTACAGGGGCCAAACTATGGCTACACCTTC. Its protein is CASRELQGPNYGYTF.

The rearrangement uses TRBV14 and TRBJ2-4; no firm D call. Trimming removed 1 base at V and 3 bases at J, with 10 bases between. Per germline, CDR1 SGHDN and CDR2 FVKESK. The CDR3 has 15 residues. CDR3 nucleotides: TGTGCCAGCAGCCAAGGCGGCACTGACAAAAACATTCAGTACTTC. Residues: CASSQGGTDKNIQYF.

The count of this clonotype is one. The CDR3 nucleotides are TGTGCCAGCAGCCCCCGACAGGGGGCTCCCCACAATGAGCAGTTCTTC. This codes for CASSPRQGAPHNEQFF. The rearrangement joins TRBV28 to TRBJ2-1; TRBD1 aligns across 10 bases. This CDR3 is 16 amino acids long. Per germline, CDR1 MDHEN and CDR2 SYDVKM. V lost 6 bases and J lost 5; bases outside the gene matches: 10.

The V and J genes are TRBV9 and TRBJ2-1; 7 bases agree with TRBD2. V shed 1 base and J 3 bases; nucleotides not matched to a gene: 1. Germline V lookup: CDR1 SGDLS, CDR2 YYNGEE. The CDR3 is 14 amino acids. The CDR3 sequence is CASSVSGVYNEQFF. The CDR3 nucleotides are TGTGCCAGCAGCGTAAGCGGGGTCTACAATGAGCAGTTCTTC.

About this clonotype: One end of the junction varies from germline; a read error may be responsible. The chain joins TRBV7-2 to TRBJ1-1; D call uncertain. The CDR3 sequence is 14 residues long. Germline V gene lookup returns CDR1 SGHTA and CDR2 FQGNSA. The CDR3 DNA is TGTGCCAGCAACTTAGACCCGGGAAACACTGAAGCTTTCTTT. It specifies CASNLDPGNTEAFF.

CDR3 DNA: TGCGCCAGCAGCCAAAGCCGGGCCGCCTATGGCTACACCTTC. The encoded protein is CASSQSRAAYGYTF. The J gene is TRBJ1-2, the V gene TRBV4-1; no definite D call. The length of the CDR3 is 14 residues. CDR1 MGHRA and CDR2 YSYEKL come from the germline V gene. Trimming pared 2 bases from V and 4 bases from J, leaving 11 bases between.

The V gene is TRBV6-1, the J gene TRBJ2-3, with 12 nucleotides matching TRBD1. The CDR3 totals 16 residues. V gave up 6 bases and J gave up 4 bases; unmatched junction bases: 8. CDR1 and CDR2 from the germline V gene are MNHNS and SASEGT. As DNA, the CDR3 is TGTGCCAGCAGCTATGAGGGGACAGGGGGCTCAGATACGCAGTATTTT. Protein sequence: CASSYEGTGGSDTQYF.

This clonotype showed up just a few times. This chain uses TRBV4-3 with TRBJ2-1; TRBD1 aligns across 12 bases. Looked up from germline, CDR1 is LGHNA and CDR2 is YSLEER. V lost 5 bases and J lost 5; bases outside the gene matches: 4. This CDR3 has 15 amino acids. In DNA form, the CDR3 reads TGCGCCAGCAGCGCCCGGGACAGGGGGCACAATGAGCAGTTCTTC. Translating gives CASSARDRGHNEQFF.

This chain links TRBV12-3 or TRBV12-4 with TRBJ2-1, with 11 bases aligning to TRBD2. The V and J ends lost 4 bases and 7 bases, in that order; junction bases with no gene match: 3. The CDR3 covers 14 residues. In nucleotides, the CDR3 is TGTGCCAGCAGTTCTAGCGGGAGGTTGAATGAGCAGTTCTTC. Protein: CASSSSGRLNEQFF.

On this clonotype: One end of the junction varies from germline; a read error may be responsible. The V call is TRBV5-1, the J call TRBJ2-2; D not certain. The CDR3 has 14 residues. The germline V gene has CDR1 SGHRS and CDR2 YFSETQ. Here the CDR3 reads CASSWVLTTGELFF. CDR3 sequence (DNA): TGTGCCAGCAGCTGGGTCTTAACCACCGGGGAGCTGTTTTTT.

This clonotype was recorded a few times. The chain is built from TRBV20-1 and TRBJ1-6; unclear D gene. The V end lost 3 bases, the J end lost 9 bases, and 15 bases lay between the germline ends. Germline CDR1 and CDR2: DFQATT and SNEGSKA (reference sequence). The CDR3 consists of 14 residues. CDR3 DNA sequence: TGCAGTGCTAGGCCCGACCTTTGGCTTTCACCCCTCCACTTT. Protein: CSARPDLWLSPLHF.

Comments on this clonotype: This clone may be a read error of a much larger clone one base away. The chain couples TRBV7-9 to TRBJ2-5, with D possibly TRBD1 on 5 matching bases. The J call may be faulty, since TRBJ2-1 better matches the DNA end. The CDR3 has 14 amino acids. The germline V gene has CDR1 SEHNR and CDR2 FQNEAQ (reference sequence). CDR3 loop: CASSLPRQQETQFF. CDR3 DNA: TGTGCCAGCAGCTTACCTCGACAGCAAGAGACCCAGTTCTTC.

The table lists this clonotype with a few counts. The gene calls are TRBV5-1 and TRBJ2-1, with 11 nucleotides matching TRBD2. The CDR3 is 15 amino acids. V lost 4 bases, J lost 9 bases, and 9 bases stayed unmatched. CDR1 is SGHRS and CDR2 is YFSETQ in the germline V gene. The CDR3 nucleotides are TGCGCCAGCAGCAAGACTAGCGGGGATTTAAGTGAGCAGTTCTTC. It specifies CASSKTSGDLSEQFF.

The CDR3 bases are TGTGCCAGCAGCTTTTCTAGCCAGTTTAATTCACCCCTCCACTTT. Encoded protein: CASSFSSQFNSPLHF. This chain connects TRBV5-5 to TRBJ1-6; D not certain. Trimming pared 2 bases from V and 6 bases from J, leaving 12 bases between. CDR1 and CDR2 from the germline V gene are SGHKS and YYEKEE (reference sequence). The CDR3 runs 15 residues.

This clonotype was observed a handful of times. This rearrangement joins TRBV10-2 to TRBJ2-1; 7 bases are a match to TRBD2. The CDR3 is 15 residues long. Germline assignment: CDR1 WSHSY and CDR2 SAAADI. Trimming at V came to 2 bases and at J to 6 bases, leaving 7 bases not matched to a gene. DNA of the CDR3: TGCGCCAGCAGTGAGGGCGGGAGTACGGTCAATGAGCAGTTCTTC. It encodes CASSEGGSTVNEQFF.

The chain combines TRBV12-3 or TRBV12-4 with TRBJ2-3, with D possibly TRBD2 on 5 matching bases. The V end was cut by 3 bases, the J end by 6 bases, with 13 bases between. The CDR3 runs 14 residues. In DNA, the CDR3 is TGTGCCAGCAGTTTCAGCGGAGCTTCGGATACGCAGTATTTT. Translated, it gives CASSFSGASDTQYF.

The chain combines TRBV9 with TRBJ2-3; D remains ambiguous. Germline CDR1 and CDR2: SGDLS and YYNGEE. V lost 0 bases and J lost 2, with 10 bases in between. The CDR3 extends over 15 amino acids. In DNA form, the CDR3 reads TGTGCCAGCAGCGTAGTTGGGAAGTTCACAGATACGCAGTATTTT. Protein: CASSVVGKFTDTQYF.

This clonotype showed up just a few times. J is TRBJ1-1 and V is TRBV5-1; D is unclear. V gave up 0 bases and J gave up 3 bases, with 9 bases separating them. CDR3 length: 14 residues. The germline V gene has CDR1 SGHRS and CDR2 YFSETQ. The CDR3 protein is CASSLVDTDTEAFF. CDR3 sequence (DNA): TGCGCCAGCAGCTTGGTTGACACAGACACTGAAGCTTTCTTT.

This chain links TRBV4-1 with TRBJ2-1; D is uncertain. The germline V gene has CDR1 MGHRA and CDR2 YSYEKL. Trimming removed 0 bases from V and 4 bases from J, with 10 bases in between. The CDR3 is 15 amino acids. CDR3 bases: TGCGCCAGCAGCCAAGATTCCCCGAGTTACAATGAGCAGTTCTTC. This translates into CASSQDSPSYNEQFF.

The genes are TRBV4-1 and TRBJ1-3; D may be TRBD1 (5 bases). The V end lost 4 bases, the J end lost 0 bases, and 10 bases lay between the germline ends. The V gene's germline CDR1 is MGHRA and CDR2 YSYEKL. CDR3 length: 15 residues. CDR3 in DNA: TGCGCCAGCAGCCCCATGGGACTCTCTGGAAACACCATATATTTT. It translates to CASSPMGLSGNTIYF.

The chain couples TRBV5-1 to TRBJ2-1; D assignment may be TRBD1 or TRBD2 (5 bases each). Looked up from germline, CDR1 is SGHRS and CDR2 is YFSETQ. V was clipped by 4 bases and J by 8 bases, with 22 bases between them. The CDR3 is made up of 16 amino acids. The CDR3 loop is CASSPFLRDVWYEQFF. The CDR3 DNA follows: TGCGCCAGCAGCCCCTTTCTCCGGGACGTTTGGTATGAGCAGTTCTTC.

The table lists this clonotype with a few counts. The chain couples TRBV20-1 to TRBJ1-2, with 7 bases lining up with TRBD1. The V gene end was trimmed by 3 bases and the J gene end by 5 bases; junction bases not matched to a gene: 6. The CDR3 has 13 residues. The V gene's germline CDR1 is DFQATT and CDR2 SNEGSKA (reference sequence). The CDR3 loop reads CSARGGQKYGYTF. CDR3 nucleotides: TGCAGTGCTAGGGGGGGACAGAAGTATGGCTACACCTTC.

The table lists this clonotype with many counts. The rearrangement links TRBV4-3 to TRBJ2-7, with unresolved D. Germline values: CDR1 LGHNA, CDR2 YSLEER. The CDR3 covers 14 residues. V gave up 0 bases and J gave up 1 base, with 7 bases separating them. This chain's CDR3 is CASSQDKQSYEQYF. The CDR3 nucleotides read TGCGCCAGCAGCCAAGATAAGCAATCCTACGAGCAGTACTTC.

Ten or more counts support this clonotype. The V gene is TRBV20-1, the J gene TRBJ2-7; weak D call: TRBD2 (5 bases). Germline CDR1 is DFQATT and CDR2 is SNEGSKA (reference sequence). The V and J ends lost 3 bases and 3 bases respectively, with 15 bases between them. This CDR3 is built from 14 residues. The CDR3 region has the DNA TGCAGTGCTAGGTCCCCGGGGATGGACTACGAGCAGTACTTC. Translation: CSARSPGMDYEQYF.

This sequence joins TRBV20-1 and TRBJ1-2; D possibly corresponds to TRBD1 (5 bases). Germline-derived CDR1 and CDR2 are DFQATT and SNEGSKA (reference sequence). V was shortened by 1 base and J by 6 bases, with 12 bases between the two germline ends. CDR3 size: 13 residues. The CDR3 sequence is CSARVRGSDGYTF. The CDR3 nucleotides are TGCAGTGCTAGAGTCCGGGGGTCGGATGGCTACACCTTC.

This sequence joins TRBV6-6 and TRBJ2-3; 7 bases are a match to TRBD2. Per the germline V gene, CDR1 is MNHNY and CDR2 is SVGAGI (reference sequence). The CDR3 length is 14 residues. Losses at the gene ends were 7 bases for V and 6 bases for J; bases not matched to a gene: 10. The CDR3 DNA is TGTGCCAGCACCCTCGGGGGGAGGGCGGATACGCAGTATTTT. It encodes CASTLGGRADTQYF.

The J gene is TRBJ2-1, the V gene TRBV5-1; D possibly uses TRBD1 or TRBD2 (5 bases each). The length of the CDR3 is 15 residues. Per germline, CDR1 SGHRS and CDR2 YFSETQ. Trimming cost V 4 bases and J 0 bases, with 11 bases left between them. CDR3 residues: CASSVGPHSYNEQFF. The DNA of the CDR3 is TGCGCCAGCAGCGTGGGACCTCACTCCTACAATGAGCAGTTCTTC. Combining the CDR3 with reference TRBV5-1 and TRBJ2-1 gives the whole variable domain KAGVTQTPRYLIKTRGQQVTLSCSPISGHRSVSWYQQTPGQGLQFLFEYFSETQRNKGNFPGRFSGRQFSNSRSEMNVSTLELGDSALYLCASSVGPHSYNEQFFGPGTRLTVL.

In nucleotides, the CDR3 is TGCGCCAGCAGCCTGAGGGAGGCCATATACAATGAGCAGTTCTTC. Protein product: CASSLREAIYNEQFF. The chain couples TRBV5-1 to TRBJ2-1, with a tentative D call TRBD2 (6 bases). The V gene lost 4 bases and the J gene lost 4 bases, with 15 bases spanning the gap. This CDR3 comprises 15 residues. Germline V CDR1 and CDR2: SGHRS, YFSETQ. The variable domain in full, completed from reference TRBV5-1 and TRBJ2-1, reads KAGVTQTPRYLIKTRGQQVTLSCSPISGHRSVSWYQQTPGQGLQFLFEYFSETQRNKGNFPGRFSGRQFSNSRSEMNVSTLELGDSALYLCASSLREAIYNEQFFGPGTRLTVL.

This sequence joins TRBV6-6 and TRBJ1-1; no definite D call. V lost 2 bases to trimming and J lost 4 bases, with 11 bases between them. Germline assignment: CDR1 MNHNY and CDR2 SVGAGI (reference sequence). The CDR3 loop spans 14 amino acids. The CDR3 loop reads CASSYGEDATEAFF. The CDR3, as DNA: TGTGCCAGCAGTTACGGGGAAGACGCCACTGAAGCTTTCTTT.

This clonotype was counted a few times. The gene calls are TRBV4-2 and TRBJ1-1; 8 bases line up with TRBD1. This CDR3 comprises 15 residues. Germline values: CDR1 LGHNA, CDR2 YNFKEQ. J lost 6 bases, V lost 3 bases, and 9 bases had no gene match. CDR3: CASSHLTGVGPEAFF. In DNA, the CDR3 is TGTGCCAGCAGCCACCTGACAGGGGTGGGCCCTGAAGCTTTCTTT.

V and J are TRBV6-2 or TRBV6-3 and TRBJ2-1, with D possibly being TRBD1 (5 bases). Deletions cut 2 bases from V and 1 base from J, with 12 bases between. The germline V gene has CDR1 MNHEY and CDR2 SVGEGT. The CDR3 is made up of 16 amino acids. CDR3 sequence reads: CASSYGQGWSYNEQFF. DNA for the CDR3: TGTGCCAGCAGTTACGGCCAGGGTTGGTCCTACAATGAGCAGTTCTTC.